One and the same sample provided the 3 T cell receptor beta chains below, sequenced in a study of T-cell reconstitution after alpha-beta-depleted transplantation in children. Unique molecular identifiers were incorporated when the TCRbeta library was constructed. Each CDR3 protein is one row after TCRdb ran MiXCR on the PCR reads. The table lists about 500,000 distinct CDR3 sequences, approximately 10% of them singletons, with around 15% in the top ten. The sequencing used PBMCs, mostly from graft donor cells, collected 180 days after TCRalphabeta/CD19-depleted stem cell transplant. The receptors derive from a female patient between 2 and 15 years old who had a stem cell transplant for aplastic anemia, so the T cells may come from the graft donor.

This clonotype was detected a few times. V gene TRBV30 combines with J gene TRBJ2-1; D remains unclear. CDR1 is GTSNPN, CDR2 SVGIG, per germline (reference sequence). The CDR3 covers 11 residues. Trimming took 0 bases from V and 7 from J, leaving 4 bases between them. CDR3 sequence reads: CAWSVVNEQFF. The CDR3 nucleotides are TGTGCCTGGAGTGTGGTAAATGAGCAGTTCTTC.

V gene TRBV12-3 or TRBV12-4 combines with J gene TRBJ2-3, with 7 nucleotides matching TRBD2. This CDR3 spans 12 amino acids. The CDR3 coding sequence is TGTGTTACGGGCGGGAGCGCAGATACGCAGTATTTT. Protein product: CVTGGSADTQYF.

The V call is TRBV6-2 or TRBV6-3, the J call TRBJ2-2, with TRBD2 as a possible D gene (6 bases). The CDR3 is 16 amino acids. With 6 bases removed from V and 1 base from J, the gap between germline ends came to 15 bases. The germline CDR1 and CDR2 sequences are MNHEY and SVGEGT. The chain's CDR3 is CASSHWTIENTGELFF. CDR3 DNA sequence: TGTGCCAGCAGCCATTGGACTATCGAGAACACCGGGGAGCTGTTTTTT.